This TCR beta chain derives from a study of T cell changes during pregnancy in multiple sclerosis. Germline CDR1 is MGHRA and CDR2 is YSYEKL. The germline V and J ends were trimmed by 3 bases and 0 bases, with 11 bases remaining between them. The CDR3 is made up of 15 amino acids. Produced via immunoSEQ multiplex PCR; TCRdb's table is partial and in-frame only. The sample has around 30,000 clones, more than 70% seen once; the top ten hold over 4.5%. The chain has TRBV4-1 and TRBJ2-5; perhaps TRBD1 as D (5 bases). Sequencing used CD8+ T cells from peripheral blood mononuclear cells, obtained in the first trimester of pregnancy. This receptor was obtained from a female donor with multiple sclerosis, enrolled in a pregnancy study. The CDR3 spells CASSQDAGYQETQYF. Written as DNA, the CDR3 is TGCGCCAGCAGCCAGGACGCAGGGTACCAAGAGACCCAGTACTTC.